This TCR beta chain was captured in a study of blood T cells in healthy people across ages. Study in general: With template switching, about one barcoded beta molecule was captured per two T cells.

Alongside a J-beta primer mix, a sample-barcoded 5' primer served in a second PCR lasting about 7 to 12 cycles. TCRdb analysed the 5' RACE reads with MiXCR anew, one entry per CDR3 protein. The profile covers 1.5 million to 2 million distinct CDR3 sequences, with around half appearing a single time and less than 2.5% taken by the ten largest. Germline values: CDR1 MNHEY, CDR2 SVGEGT. The CDR3 covers 15 residues. J gave up 0 bases and V 6 bases, and 6 bases lay outside the gene matches. This clonotype was sampled from a woman between 35 and 50 years old in good health. The sequenced material came from blood. The V and J genes are TRBV6-2 or TRBV6-3 and TRBJ2-5; 8 bases are shared with TRBD2. In DNA form, the CDR3 reads TGTGCCAGCAGGGAGGGCGGGAGGTACCAAGAGACCCAGTACTTC. Its protein product is CASREGGRYQETQYF.